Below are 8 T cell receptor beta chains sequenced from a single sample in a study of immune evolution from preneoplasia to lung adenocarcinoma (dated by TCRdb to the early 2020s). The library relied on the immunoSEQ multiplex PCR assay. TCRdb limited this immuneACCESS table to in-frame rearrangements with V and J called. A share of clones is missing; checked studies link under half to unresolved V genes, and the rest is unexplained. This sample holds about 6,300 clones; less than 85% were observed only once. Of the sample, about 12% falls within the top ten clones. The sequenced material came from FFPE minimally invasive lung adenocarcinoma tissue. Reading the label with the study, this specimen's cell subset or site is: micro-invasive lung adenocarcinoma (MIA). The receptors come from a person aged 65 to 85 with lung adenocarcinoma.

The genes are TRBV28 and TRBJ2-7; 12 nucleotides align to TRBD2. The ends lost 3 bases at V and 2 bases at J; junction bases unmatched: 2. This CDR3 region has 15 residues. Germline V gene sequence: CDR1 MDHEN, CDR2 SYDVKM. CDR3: CASSFLAGGAYEQYF. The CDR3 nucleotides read TGTGCCAGCAGTTTTCTAGCGGGAGGGGCCTACGAGCAGTACTTC.

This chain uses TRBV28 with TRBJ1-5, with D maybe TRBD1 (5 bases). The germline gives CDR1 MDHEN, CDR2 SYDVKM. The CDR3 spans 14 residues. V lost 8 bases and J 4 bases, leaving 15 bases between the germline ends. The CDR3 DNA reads TGTGCCAGCTCCCCCGGGGGAAGTAATCAGCCCCAGCATTTT. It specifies CASSPGGSNQPQHF.

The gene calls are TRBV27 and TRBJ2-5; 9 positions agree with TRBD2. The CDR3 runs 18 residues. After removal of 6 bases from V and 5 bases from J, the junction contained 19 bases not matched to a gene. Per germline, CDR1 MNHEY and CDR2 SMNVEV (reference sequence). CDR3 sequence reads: CASRSPSRGGARSETQYF. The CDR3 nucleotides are TGTGCCAGCAGATCTCCCTCACGCGGGGGGGCCCGAAGTGAGACCCAGTACTTC.

CDR3 DNA sequence: TGTGCCAGCAGCTTAGATCCATGGGCTAGCACAGATACGCAGTATTTT. This codes for CASSLDPWASTDTQYF. The gene calls are TRBV11-2 and TRBJ2-3; D is ambiguous. The CDR3 contains 16 residues. Germline assignment: CDR1 SGHAT and CDR2 FQNNGV. The V and J ends lost 0 bases and 0 bases respectively, with 10 bases between them.

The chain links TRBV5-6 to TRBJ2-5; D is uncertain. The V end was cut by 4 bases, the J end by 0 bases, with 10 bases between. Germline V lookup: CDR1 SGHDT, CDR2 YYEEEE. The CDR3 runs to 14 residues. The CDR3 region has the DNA TGTGCCAGCAGCGCTGGAGCGTACCAAGAGACCCAGTACTTC. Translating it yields CASSAGAYQETQYF. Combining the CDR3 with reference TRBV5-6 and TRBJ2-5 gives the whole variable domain DAGVTQSPTHLIKTRGQQVTLRCSPKSGHDTVSWYQQALGQGPQFIFQYYEEEERQRGNFPDRFSGHQFPNYSSELNVNALLLGDSALYLCASSAGAYQETQYFGPGTRLLVL.

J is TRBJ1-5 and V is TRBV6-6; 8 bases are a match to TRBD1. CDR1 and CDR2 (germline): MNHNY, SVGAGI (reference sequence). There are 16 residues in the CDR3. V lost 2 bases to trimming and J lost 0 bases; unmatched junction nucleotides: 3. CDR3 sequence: CASSYGQGYSNQPQHF. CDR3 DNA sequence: TGTGCCAGCAGTTACGGACAGGGATATAGCAATCAGCCCCAGCATTTT.

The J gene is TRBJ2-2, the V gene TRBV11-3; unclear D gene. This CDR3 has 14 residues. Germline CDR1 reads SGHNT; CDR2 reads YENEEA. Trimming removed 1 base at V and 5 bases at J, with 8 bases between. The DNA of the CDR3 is TGTGCCAGCAGCTTAGGTAGTGAGACCGGGGAGCTGTTTTTT. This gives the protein CASSLGSETGELFF.

The CDR3 region has the DNA TGTGCCAGCAGCCCGGGACAGGGGGAGCATGGCTACACCTTC. Translating gives CASSPGQGEHGYTF. V is TRBV5-4 and J is TRBJ1-2; 11 positions agree with TRBD1. Unmatched junction bases numbered 5, after V lost 4 bases and J lost 6 bases. This CDR3 is built from 14 residues. Per the germline V gene, CDR1 is SGHNT and CDR2 is YYREEE (reference sequence).